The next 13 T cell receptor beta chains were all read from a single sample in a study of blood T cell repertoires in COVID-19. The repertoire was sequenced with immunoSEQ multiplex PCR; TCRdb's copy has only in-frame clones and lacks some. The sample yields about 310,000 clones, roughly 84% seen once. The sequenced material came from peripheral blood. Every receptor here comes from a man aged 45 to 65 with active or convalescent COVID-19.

CDR3 sequence: CATSGTSGRSGETQYF. In DNA, the CDR3 is TGTGCCACCAGCGGGACTAGCGGGAGAAGTGGAGAGACCCAGTACTTC. The V gene is TRBV24-1, the J gene TRBJ2-5, with TRBD2 matching 14 bases. V lost 7 bases to trimming and J lost 4 bases; unmatched junction nucleotides: 7. CDR3 size: 16 residues. Looked up from germline, CDR1 is KGHDR and CDR2 is SFDVKD.

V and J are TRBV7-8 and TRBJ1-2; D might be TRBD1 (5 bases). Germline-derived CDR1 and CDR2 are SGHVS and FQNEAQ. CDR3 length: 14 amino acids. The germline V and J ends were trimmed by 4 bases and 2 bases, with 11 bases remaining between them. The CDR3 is CASSYGGGNYGYTF. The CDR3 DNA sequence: TGTGCCAGCAGCTACGGGGGGGGGAACTATGGCTACACCTTC.

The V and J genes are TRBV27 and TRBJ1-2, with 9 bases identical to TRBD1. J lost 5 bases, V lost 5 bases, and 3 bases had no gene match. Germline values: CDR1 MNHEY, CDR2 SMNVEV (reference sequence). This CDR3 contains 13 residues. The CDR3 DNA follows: TGTGCCAGCAGTCGGACAGGGGAATATGGCTACACCTTC. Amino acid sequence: CASSRTGEYGYTF.

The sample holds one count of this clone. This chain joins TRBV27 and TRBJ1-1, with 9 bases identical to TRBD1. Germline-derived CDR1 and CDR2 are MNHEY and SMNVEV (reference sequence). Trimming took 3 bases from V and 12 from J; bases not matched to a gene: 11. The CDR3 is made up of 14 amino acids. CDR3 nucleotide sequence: TGTGCCAGCAGTTTCCGCCCTACAGGGGGCAGGTCTTTCTTT. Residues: CASSFRPTGGRSFF.

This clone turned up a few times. CDR3 bases: TGTGCCAGCAGCGTGAGGACTAGCGGGACCAACACCGGGGAGCTGTTTTTT. Residues: CASSVRTSGTNTGELFF. This sequence joins TRBV9 and TRBJ2-2; 12 nucleotides align to TRBD2. The CDR3 runs 17 residues. V shed 2 bases, J shed 2 bases, and the junction held 4 bases outside the gene matches. Germline V lookup: CDR1 SGDLS, CDR2 YYNGEE.

CDR3 residues: CASRPGHGGSYEQYF. The CDR3 coding sequence is TGTGCCAGCAGACCGGGACACGGAGGCTCCTACGAGCAGTACTTC. This chain links TRBV6-5 with TRBJ2-7, with TRBD1 as a possible D gene (6 bases). V shed 6 bases and J shed 0 bases, with 15 bases lying between them. The germline CDR1 and CDR2 sequences are MNHEY and SVGAGI. The CDR3 totals 15 residues.

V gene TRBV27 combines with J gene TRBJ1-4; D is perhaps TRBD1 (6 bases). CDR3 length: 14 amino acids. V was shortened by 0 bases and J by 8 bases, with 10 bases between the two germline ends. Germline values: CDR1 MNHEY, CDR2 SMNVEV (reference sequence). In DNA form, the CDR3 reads TGTGCCAGCAGTTTATCGCAGGGGTCCGAAAAACTGTTTTTT. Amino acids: CASSLSQGSEKLFF.

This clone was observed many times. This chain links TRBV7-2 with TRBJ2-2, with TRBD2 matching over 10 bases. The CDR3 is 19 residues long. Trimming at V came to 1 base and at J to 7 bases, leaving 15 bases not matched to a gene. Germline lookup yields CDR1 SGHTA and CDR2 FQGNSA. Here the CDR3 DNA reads TGTGCCAGCAGCTTAGGATGGGCCTCGGGACTAGCGACCGACGGGGAGCTGTTTTTT. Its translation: CASSLGWASGLATDGELFF.

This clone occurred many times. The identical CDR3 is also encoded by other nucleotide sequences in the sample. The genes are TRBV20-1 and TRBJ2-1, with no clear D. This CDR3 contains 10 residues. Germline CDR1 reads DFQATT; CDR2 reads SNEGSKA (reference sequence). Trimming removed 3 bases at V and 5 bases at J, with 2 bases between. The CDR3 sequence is CSASDNEQFF. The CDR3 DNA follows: TGCAGTGCTAGCGACAATGAGCAGTTCTTC.

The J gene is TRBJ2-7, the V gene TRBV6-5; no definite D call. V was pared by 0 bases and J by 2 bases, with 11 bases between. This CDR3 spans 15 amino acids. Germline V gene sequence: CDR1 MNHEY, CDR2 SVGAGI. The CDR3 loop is CASSYSSAYTYEQYF. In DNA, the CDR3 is TGTGCCAGCAGTTACTCAAGCGCATACACCTACGAGCAGTACTTC.

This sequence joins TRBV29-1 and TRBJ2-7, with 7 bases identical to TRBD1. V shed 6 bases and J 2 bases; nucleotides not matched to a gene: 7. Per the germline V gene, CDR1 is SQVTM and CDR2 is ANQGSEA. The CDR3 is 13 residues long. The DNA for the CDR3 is TGCAGCGTGACCAACAGGGGAACCTACGAGCAGTACTTC. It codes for CSVTNRGTYEQYF.

Written as DNA, the CDR3 is TGTGCCAGCAGCGATGGGACTAGCGGGGAGGATACGCAGTATTTT. It encodes CASSDGTSGEDTQYF. The rearrangement links TRBV9 to TRBJ2-3; the match to TRBD2 covers 13 bases. The V segment lost 3 bases and the J segment 6 bases; nucleotides outside the gene matches: 4. CDR3 length equals 15 residues. Germline V gives CDR1 SGDLS, CDR2 YYNGEE.

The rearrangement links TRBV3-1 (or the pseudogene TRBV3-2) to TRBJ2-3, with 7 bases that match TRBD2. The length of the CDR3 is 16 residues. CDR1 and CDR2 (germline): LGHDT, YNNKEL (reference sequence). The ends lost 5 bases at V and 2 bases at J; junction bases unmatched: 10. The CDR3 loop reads CASSESSSGSTDTQYF. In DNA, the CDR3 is TGTGCCAGCAGCGAGTCTTCTAGCGGATCCACAGATACGCAGTATTTT.